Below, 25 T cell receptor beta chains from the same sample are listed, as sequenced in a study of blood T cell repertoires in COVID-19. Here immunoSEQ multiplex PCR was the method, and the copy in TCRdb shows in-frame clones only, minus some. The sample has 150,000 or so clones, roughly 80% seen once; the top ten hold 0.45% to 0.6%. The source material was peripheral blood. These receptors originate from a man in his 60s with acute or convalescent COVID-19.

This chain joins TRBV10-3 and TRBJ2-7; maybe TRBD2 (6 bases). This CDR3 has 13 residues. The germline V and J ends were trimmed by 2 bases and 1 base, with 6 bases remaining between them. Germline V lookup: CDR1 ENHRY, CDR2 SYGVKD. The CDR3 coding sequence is TGTGCCATCAGTGAGGGGGGGTCCTACGAGCAGTACTTC. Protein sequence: CAISEGGSYEQYF.

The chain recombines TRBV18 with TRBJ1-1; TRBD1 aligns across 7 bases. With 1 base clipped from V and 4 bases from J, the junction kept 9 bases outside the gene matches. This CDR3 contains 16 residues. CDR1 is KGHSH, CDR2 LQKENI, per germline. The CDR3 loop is CASSPLTGERITEAFF. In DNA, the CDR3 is TGTGCCAGCTCACCACTTACAGGGGAAAGGATCACTGAAGCTTTCTTT.

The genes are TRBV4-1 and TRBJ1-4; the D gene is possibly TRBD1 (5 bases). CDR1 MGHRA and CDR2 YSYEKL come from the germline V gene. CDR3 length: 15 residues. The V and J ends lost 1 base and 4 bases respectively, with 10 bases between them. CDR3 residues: CASSQVAGNNEKLFF. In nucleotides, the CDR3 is TGCGCCAGCAGCCAAGTTGCAGGGAATAATGAAAAACTGTTTTTT.

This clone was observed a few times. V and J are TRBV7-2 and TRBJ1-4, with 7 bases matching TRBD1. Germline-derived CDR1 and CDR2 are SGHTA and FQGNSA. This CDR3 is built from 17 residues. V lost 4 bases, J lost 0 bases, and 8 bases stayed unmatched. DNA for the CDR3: TGTGCCAGCAGCTCCCGACAGGGCCATGCAACTAATGAAAAACTGTTTTTT. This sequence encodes CASSSRQGHATNEKLFF.

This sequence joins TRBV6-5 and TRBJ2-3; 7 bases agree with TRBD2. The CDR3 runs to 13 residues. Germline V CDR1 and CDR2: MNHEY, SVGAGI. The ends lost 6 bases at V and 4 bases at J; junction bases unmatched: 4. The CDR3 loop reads CASSLAAADTQYF. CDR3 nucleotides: TGTGCCAGCAGCCTAGCGGCGGCAGATACGCAGTATTTT.

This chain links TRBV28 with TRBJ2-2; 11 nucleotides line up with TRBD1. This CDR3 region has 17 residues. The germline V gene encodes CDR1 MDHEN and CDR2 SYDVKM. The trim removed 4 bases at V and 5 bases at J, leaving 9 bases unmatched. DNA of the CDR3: TGTGCCAGCAGTTCGCCGGGACAGGGGGGCCTTACCGGGGAGCTGTTTTTT. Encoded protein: CASSSPGQGGLTGELFF. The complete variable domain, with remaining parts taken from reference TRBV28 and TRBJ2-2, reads DVKVTQSSRYLVKRTGEKVFLECVQDMDHENMFWYRQDPGLGLRLIYFSYDVKMKEKGDIPEGYSVSREKKERFSLILESASTNQTSMYLCASSSPGQGGLTGELFFGEGSRLTVL.

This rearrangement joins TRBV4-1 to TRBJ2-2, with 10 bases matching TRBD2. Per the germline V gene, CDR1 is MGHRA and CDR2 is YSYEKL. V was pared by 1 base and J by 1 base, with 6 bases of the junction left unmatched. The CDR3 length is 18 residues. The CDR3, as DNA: TGCGCCAGCAGCCAAGGCGTTCTAGCGGGGGAGAACACCGGGGAGCTGTTTTTT. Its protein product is CASSQGVLAGENTGELFF.

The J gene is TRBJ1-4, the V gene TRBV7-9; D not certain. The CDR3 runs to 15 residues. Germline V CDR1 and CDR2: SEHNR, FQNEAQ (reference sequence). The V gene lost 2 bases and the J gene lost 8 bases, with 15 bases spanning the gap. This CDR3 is CASSLSSGLDEKLFF. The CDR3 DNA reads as TGTGCCAGCAGCTTATCGTCGGGGTTGGACGAAAAACTGTTTTTT.

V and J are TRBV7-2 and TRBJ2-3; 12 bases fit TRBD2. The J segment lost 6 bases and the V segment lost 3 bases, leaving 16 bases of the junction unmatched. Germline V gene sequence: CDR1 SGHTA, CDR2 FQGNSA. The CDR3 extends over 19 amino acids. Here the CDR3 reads CASSLSVLSSGGAGDTQYF. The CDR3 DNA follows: TGTGCCAGCAGCTTGTCTGTCCTTTCTAGCGGGGGGGCCGGGGATACGCAGTATTTT.

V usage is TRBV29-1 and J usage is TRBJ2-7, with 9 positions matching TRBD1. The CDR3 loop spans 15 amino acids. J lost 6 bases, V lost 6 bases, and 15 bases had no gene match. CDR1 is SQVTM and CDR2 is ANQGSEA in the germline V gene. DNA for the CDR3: TGCAGCGTGATCGGTGATGGGACAGGGAACGTCGAGCAGTACTTC. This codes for CSVIGDGTGNVEQYF.

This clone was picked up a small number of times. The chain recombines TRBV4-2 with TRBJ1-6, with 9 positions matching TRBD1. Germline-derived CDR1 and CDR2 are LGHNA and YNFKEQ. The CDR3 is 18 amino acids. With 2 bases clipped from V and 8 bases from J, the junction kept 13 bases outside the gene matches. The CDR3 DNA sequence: TGTGCCAGCAGCCAACGATACCGGGACAGGGCGGCTGATTCACCCCTCCACTTT. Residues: CASSQRYRDRAADSPLHF.

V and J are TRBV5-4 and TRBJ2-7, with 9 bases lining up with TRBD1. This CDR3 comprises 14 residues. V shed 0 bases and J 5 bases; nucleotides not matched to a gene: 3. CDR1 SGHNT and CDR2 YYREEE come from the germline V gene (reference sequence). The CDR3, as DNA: TGTGCCAGCAGCTTGGGAGGGACAGGGAACGAGCAGTACTTC. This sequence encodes CASSLGGTGNEQYF.

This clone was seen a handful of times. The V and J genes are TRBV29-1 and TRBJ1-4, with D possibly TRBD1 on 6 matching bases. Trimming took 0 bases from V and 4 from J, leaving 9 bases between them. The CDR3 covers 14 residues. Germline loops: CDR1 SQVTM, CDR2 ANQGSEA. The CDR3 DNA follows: TGCAGCGTTGAAGAGACAGGCAATAATGAAAAACTGTTTTTT. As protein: CSVEETGNNEKLFF.

The CDR3 spells CASSPAPEAQYF. In DNA form, the CDR3 reads TGTGCCAGCAGCCCCGCCCCCGAGGCGCAGTATTTT. The V and J genes are TRBV7-8 and TRBJ2-3; D ambiguous. Trimming stripped 5 bases from V and 10 bases from J, with 13 bases between. This CDR3 is built from 12 residues. Per germline, CDR1 SGHVS and CDR2 FQNEAQ.

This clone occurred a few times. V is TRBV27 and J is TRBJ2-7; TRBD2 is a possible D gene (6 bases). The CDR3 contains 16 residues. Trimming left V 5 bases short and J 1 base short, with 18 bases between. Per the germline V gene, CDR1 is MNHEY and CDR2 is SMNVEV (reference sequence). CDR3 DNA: TGTGCCAGCAGTCAAGGCTGGGGAGGACGTTCCTACGAGCAGTACTTC. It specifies CASSQGWGGRSYEQYF.

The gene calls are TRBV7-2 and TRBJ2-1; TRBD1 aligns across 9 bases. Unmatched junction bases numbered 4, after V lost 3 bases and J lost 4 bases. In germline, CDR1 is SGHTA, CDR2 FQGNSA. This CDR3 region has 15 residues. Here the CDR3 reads CASSLDRGGYNEQFF. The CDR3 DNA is TGTGCCAGCAGCTTGGACAGGGGCGGATACAATGAGCAGTTCTTC.

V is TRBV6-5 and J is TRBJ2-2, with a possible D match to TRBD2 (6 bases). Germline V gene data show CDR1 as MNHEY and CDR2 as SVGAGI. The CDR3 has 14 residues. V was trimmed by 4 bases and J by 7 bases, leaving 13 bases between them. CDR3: CASSLGYGGGELFF. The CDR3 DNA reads TGTGCCAGCAGTTTAGGGTACGGGGGCGGGGAGCTGTTTTTT.

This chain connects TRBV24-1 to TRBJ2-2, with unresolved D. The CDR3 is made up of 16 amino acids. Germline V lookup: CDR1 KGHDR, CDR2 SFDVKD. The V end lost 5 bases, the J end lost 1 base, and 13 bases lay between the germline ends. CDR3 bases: TGTGCCACCAGTGGTGGTCCAAATAGGAACACCGGGGAGCTGTTTTTT. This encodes CATSGGPNRNTGELFF.

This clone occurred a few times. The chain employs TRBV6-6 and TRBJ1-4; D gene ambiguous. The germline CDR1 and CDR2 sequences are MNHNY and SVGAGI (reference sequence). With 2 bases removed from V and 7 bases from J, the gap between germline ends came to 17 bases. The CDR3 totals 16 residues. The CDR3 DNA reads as TGTGCCAGCAGTTACCACCCTGGCGGGTTGTTTGAAAAACTGTTTTTT. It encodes CASSYHPGGLFEKLFF.

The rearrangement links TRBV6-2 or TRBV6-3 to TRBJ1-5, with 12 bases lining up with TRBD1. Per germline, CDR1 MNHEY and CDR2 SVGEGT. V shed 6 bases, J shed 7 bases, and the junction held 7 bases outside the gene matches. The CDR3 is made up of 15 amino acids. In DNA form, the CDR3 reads TGTGCCAGCAGCAGCCGGGACAGGGGGCAGCAGCCCCAGCATTTT. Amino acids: CASSSRDRGQQPQHF.

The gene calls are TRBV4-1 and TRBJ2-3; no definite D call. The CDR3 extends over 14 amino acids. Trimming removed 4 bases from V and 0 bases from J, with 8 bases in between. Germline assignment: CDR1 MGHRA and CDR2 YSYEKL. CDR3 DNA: TGCGCCAGCAGCCCTACCTCTAGCACAGATACGCAGTATTTT. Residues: CASSPTSSTDTQYF.

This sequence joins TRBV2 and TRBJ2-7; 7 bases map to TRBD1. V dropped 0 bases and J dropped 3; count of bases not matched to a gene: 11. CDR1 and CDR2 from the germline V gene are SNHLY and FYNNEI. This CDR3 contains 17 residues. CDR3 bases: TGTGCCAGCAGTGAAGCGGTTAGGGGGCGAGGACTCTACGAGCAGTACTTC. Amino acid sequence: CASSEAVRGRGLYEQYF.

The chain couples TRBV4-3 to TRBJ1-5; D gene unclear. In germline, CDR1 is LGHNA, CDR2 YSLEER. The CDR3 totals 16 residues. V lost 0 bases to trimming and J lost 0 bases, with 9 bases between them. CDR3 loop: CASSQDLNPSNQPQHF. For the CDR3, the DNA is TGCGCCAGCAGCCAAGATCTAAACCCTAGCAATCAGCCCCAGCATTTT.

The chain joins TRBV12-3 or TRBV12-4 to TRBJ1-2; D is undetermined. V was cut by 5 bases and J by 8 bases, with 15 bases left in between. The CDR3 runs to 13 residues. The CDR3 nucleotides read TGTGCCAGCAGTCTATCGGGGAGTAGGGGCTACACCTTC. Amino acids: CASSLSGSRGYTF.

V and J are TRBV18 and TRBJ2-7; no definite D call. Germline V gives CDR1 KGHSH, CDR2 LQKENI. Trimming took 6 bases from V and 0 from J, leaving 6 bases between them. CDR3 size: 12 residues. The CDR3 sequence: CASSQVSYEQYF. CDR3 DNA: TGTGCCAGCTCCCAGGTCTCCTACGAGCAGTACTTC.